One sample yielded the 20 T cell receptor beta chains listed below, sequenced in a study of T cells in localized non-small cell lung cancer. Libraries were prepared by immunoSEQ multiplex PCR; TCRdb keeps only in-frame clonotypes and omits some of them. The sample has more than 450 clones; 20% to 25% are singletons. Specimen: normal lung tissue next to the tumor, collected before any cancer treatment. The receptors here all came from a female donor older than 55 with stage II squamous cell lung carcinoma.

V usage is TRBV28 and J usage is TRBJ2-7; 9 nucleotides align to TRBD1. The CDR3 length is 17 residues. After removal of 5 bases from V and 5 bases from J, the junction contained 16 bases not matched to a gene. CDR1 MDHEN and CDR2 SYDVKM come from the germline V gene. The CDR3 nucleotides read TGTGCCAGCAGTCCCCTCTATAGGGGACAGGGTACCGACGAGCAGTACTTC. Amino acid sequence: CASSPLYRGQGTDEQYF.

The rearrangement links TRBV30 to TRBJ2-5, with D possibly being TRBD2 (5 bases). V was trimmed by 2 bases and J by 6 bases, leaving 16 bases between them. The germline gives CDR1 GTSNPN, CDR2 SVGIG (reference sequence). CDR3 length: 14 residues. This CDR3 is CAWSPPGSLKTQYF. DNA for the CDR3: TGTGCCTGGAGTCCCCCGGGGTCGCTGAAGACCCAGTACTTC.

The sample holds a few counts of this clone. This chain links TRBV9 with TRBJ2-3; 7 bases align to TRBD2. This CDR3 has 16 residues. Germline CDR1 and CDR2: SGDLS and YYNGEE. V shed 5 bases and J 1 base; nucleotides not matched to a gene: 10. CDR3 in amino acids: CASSLRGAGGTDTQYF. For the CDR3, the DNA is TGTGCCAGCAGTCTAAGAGGGGCGGGGGGCACAGATACGCAGTATTTT. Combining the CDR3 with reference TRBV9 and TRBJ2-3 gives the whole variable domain DSGVTQTPKHLITATGQRVTLRCSPRSGDLSVYWYQQSLDQGLQFLIQYYNGEERAKGNILERFSAQQFPDLHSELNLSSLELGDSALYFCASSLRGAGGTDTQYFGPGTRLTVL.

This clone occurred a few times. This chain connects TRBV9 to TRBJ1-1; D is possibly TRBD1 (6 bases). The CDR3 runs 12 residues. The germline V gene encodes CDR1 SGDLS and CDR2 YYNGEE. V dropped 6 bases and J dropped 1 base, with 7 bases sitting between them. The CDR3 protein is CASTGENTEAFF. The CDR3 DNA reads TGTGCCAGCACAGGGGAGAACACTGAAGCTTTCTTT.

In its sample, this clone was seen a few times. The DNA for the CDR3 is TGTGCCTGGAGTGTAACCCATGGGGGGAGCTACACCTTC. This codes for CAWSVTHGGSYTF. V and J are TRBV30 and TRBJ1-2; D might be TRBD1 (5 bases). With 0 bases removed from V and 9 bases from J, the gap between germline ends came to 14 bases. CDR1 and CDR2 from the germline V gene are GTSNPN and SVGIG (reference sequence). The length of the CDR3 is 13 residues.

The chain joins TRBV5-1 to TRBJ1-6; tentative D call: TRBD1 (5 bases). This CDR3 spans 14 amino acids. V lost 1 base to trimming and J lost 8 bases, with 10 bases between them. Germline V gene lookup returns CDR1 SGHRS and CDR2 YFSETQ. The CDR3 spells CASSLQGDYSPLHF. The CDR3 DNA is TGCGCCAGCAGCTTGCAGGGCGACTATTCACCCCTCCACTTT.

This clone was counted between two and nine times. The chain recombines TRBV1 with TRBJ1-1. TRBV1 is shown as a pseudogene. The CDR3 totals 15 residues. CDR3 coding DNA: TGCGCCAGCAGCCAAGATAAGAACCACAACACTGAAGCTTTCTTT. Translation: CASSQDKNHNTEAFF.

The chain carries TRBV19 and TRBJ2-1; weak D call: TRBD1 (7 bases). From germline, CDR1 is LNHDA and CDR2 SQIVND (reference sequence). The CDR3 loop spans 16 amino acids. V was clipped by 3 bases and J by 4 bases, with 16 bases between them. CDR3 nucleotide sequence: TGTGCCAGTAGTATGCCCTGGAGGGGGCGGTACAATGAGCAGTTCTTC. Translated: CASSMPWRGRYNEQFF.

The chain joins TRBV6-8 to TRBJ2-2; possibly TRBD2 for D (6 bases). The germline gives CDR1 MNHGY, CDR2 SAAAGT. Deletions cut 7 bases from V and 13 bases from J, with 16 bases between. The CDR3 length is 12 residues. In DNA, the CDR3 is TGTGCCAGCACAGGGTGGCAGGGAGGGCTGTTTTTT. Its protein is CASTGWQGGLFF.

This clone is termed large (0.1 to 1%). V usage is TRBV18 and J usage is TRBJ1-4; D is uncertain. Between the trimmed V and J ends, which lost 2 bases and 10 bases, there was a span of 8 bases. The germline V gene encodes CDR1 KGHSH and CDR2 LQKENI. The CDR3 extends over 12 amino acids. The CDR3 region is CASSPYDGKLFF. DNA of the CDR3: TGTGCCAGCTCACCATATGATGGAAAACTGTTTTTT.

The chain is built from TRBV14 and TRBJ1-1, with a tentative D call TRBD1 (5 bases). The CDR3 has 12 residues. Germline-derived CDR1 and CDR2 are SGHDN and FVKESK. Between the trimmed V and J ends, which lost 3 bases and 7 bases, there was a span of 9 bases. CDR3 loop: CASSQGHVEAFF. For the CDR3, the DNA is TGTGCCAGCAGCCAGGGGCATGTTGAAGCTTTCTTT. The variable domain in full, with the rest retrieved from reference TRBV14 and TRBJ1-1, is EAGVTQFPSHSVIEKGQTVTLRCDPISGHDNLYWYRRVMGKEIKFLLHFVKESKQDESGMPNNRFLAERTGGTYSTLKVQPAELEDSGVYFCASSQGHVEAFFGQGTRLTVV.

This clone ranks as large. This chain's CDR3 is CASSLVTGGPRGDTQYF. In nucleotides, the CDR3 is TGTGCCAGCAGCTTAGTAACCGGAGGCCCGAGGGGAGATACGCAGTATTTT. The genes are TRBV11-3 and TRBJ2-3; D is perhaps TRBD1 or TRBD2 (5 bases each). V lost 1 base and J 5 bases, leaving 19 bases between the germline ends. Germline loops: CDR1 SGHNT, CDR2 YENEEA. The CDR3 consists of 17 residues. The full variable domain, completed using reference TRBV11-3 and TRBJ2-3, is EAGVVQSPRYKIIEKKQPVAFWCNPISGHNTLYWYLQNLGQGPELLIRYENEEAVDDSQLPKDRFSAERLKGVDSTLKIQPAELGDSAVYLCASSLVTGGPRGDTQYFGPGTRLTVL.

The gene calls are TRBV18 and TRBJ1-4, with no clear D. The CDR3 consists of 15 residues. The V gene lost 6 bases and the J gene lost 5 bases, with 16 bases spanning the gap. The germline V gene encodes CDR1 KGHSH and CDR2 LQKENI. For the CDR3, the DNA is TGTGCCAGCTCTCGAACAGCAGGCCGGAATGAAAAACTGTTTTTT. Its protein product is CASSRTAGRNEKLFF.

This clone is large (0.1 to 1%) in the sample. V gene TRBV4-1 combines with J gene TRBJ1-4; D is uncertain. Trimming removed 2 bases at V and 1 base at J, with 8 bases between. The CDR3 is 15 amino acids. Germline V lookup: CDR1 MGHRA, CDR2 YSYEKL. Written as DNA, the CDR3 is TGCGCCAGCAGCCAAAGCGAGTTAACTAATGAAAAACTGTTTTTT. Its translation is CASSQSELTNEKLFF.

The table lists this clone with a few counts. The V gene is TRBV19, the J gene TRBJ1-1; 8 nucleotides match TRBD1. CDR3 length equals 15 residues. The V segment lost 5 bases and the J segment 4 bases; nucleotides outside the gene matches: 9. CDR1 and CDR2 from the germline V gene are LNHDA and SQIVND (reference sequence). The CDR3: CASSLTGGGGTEAFF. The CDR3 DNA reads TGTGCCAGTAGTTTAACAGGGGGTGGCGGCACTGAAGCTTTCTTT.

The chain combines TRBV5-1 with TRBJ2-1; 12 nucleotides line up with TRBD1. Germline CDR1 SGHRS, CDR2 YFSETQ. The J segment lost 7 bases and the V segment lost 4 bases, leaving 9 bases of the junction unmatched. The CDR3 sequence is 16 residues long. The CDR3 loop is CASSPGGTGGGNEQFF. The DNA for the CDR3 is TGCGCCAGCAGCCCTGGCGGGACAGGGGGCGGGAATGAGCAGTTCTTC.

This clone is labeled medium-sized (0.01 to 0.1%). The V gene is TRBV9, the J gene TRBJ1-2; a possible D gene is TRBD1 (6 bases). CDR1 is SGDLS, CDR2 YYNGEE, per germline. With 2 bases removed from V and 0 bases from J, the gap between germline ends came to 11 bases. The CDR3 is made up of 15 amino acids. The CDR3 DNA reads TGTGCCAGCAGCGTCAAGGGGGGGTCTAACTATGGCTACACCTTC. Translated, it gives CASSVKGGSNYGYTF.

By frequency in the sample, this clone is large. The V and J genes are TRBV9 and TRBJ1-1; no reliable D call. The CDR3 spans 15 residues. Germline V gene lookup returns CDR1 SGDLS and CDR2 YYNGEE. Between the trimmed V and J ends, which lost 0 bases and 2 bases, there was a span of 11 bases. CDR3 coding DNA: TGTGCCAGCAGCGTAGTCTTCTCGGCCAACACTGAAGCTTTCTTT. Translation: CASSVVFSANTEAFF.

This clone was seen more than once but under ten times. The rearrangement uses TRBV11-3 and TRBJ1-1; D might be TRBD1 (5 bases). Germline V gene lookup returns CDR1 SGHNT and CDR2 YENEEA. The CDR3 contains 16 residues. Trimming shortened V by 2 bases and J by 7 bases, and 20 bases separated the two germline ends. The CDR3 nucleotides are TGTGCCAGCAGCTTAATAAGGCCAACAGGAGGCGGTGAAGCTTTCTTT. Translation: CASSLIRPTGGGEAFF.

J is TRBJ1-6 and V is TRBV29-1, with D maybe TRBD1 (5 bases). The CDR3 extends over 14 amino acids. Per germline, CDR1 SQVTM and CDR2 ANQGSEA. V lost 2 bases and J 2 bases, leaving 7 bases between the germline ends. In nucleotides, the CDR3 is TGCAGCGTTGAAAGGGGCCCCTATAATTCACCCCTCCACTTT. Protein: CSVERGPYNSPLHF.